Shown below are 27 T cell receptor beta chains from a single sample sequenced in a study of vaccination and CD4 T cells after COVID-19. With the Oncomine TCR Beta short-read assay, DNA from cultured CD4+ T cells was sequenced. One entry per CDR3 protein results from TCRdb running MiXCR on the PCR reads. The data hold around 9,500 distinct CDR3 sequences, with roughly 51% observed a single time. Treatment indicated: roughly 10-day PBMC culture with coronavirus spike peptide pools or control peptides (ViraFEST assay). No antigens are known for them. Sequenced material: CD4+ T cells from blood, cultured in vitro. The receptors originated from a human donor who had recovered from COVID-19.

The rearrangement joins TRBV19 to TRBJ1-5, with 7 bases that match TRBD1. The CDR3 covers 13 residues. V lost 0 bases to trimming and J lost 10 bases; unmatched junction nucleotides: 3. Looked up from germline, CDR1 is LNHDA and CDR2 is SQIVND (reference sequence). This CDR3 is CASSIEAGGPQHF. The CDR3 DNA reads TGTGCCAGTAGTATAGAGGCAGGGGGACCCCAGCATTTT.

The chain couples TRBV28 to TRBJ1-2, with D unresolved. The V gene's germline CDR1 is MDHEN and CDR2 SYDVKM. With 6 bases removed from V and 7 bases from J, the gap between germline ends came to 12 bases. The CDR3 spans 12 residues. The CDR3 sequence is CASSLVGSGYTF. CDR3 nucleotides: TGTGCCAGCAGCCTTGTTGGGAGTGGCTACACCTTC.

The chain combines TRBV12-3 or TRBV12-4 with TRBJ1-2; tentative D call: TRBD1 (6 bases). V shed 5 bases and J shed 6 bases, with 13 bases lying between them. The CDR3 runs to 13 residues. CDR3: CASSRRGPDGYTF. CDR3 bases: TGTGCCAGCAGTCGCAGGGGCCCTGATGGCTACACCTTC.

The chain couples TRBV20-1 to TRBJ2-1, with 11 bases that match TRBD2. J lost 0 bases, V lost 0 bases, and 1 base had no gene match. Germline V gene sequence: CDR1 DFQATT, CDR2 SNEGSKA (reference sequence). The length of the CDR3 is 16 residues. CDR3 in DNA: TGCAGTGCTAGAGAAACTAGCGGGAGCTCCTACAATGAGCAGTTCTTC. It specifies CSARETSGSSYNEQFF.

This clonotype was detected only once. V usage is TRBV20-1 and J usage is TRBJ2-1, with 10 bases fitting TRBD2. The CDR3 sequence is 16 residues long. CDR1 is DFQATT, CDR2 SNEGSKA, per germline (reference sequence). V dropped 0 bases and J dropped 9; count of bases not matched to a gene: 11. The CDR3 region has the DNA TGCAGTGCTAGAGACCGTATCTCTAGCGGGAGTAGTGAGCAGTTCTTC. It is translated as CSARDRISSGSSEQFF.

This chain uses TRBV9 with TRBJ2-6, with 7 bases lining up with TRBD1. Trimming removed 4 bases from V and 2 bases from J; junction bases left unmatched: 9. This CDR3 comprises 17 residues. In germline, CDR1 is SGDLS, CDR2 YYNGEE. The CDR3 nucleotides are TGTGCCAGCAGCCCACAAGACAGGGCCGCTGGGGCCAACGTCCTGACTTTC. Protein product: CASSPQDRAAGANVLTF.

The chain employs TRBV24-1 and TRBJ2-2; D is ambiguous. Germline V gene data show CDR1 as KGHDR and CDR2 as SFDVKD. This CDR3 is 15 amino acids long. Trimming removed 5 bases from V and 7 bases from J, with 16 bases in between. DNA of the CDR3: TGTGCCACCAGTGTTGATTTTCTAGGCGGCGGGGAGCTGTTTTTT. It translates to CATSVDFLGGGELFF.

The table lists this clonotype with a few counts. CDR3 DNA: TGTGCCAGTAACCGAGGGGGAGAGCCCCAGCATTTT. Its protein is CASNRGGEPQHF. J is TRBJ1-5 and V is TRBV19, with a tentative D call TRBD1 (6 bases). The CDR3 has 12 residues. Germline V gene data show CDR1 as LNHDA and CDR2 as SQIVND (reference sequence). V was trimmed by 7 bases and J by 8 bases, leaving 12 bases between them.

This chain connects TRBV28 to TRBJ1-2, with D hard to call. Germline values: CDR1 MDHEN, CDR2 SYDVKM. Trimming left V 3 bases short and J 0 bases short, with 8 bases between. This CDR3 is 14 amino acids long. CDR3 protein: CASSLSRANYGYTF. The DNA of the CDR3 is TGTGCCAGCAGTTTGAGCCGGGCTAACTATGGCTACACCTTC.

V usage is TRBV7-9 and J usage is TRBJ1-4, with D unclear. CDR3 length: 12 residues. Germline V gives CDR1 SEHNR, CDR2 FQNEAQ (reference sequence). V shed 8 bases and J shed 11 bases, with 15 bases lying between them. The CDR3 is CASVGRLGKLFF. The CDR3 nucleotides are TGTGCCAGCGTCGGGCGTCTTGGGAAACTGTTTTTT.

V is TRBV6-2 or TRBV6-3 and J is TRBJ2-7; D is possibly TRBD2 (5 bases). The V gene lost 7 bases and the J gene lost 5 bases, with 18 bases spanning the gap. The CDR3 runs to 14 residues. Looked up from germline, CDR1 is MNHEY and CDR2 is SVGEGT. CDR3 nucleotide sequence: TGTGCCAGCACGCCCTTCGGGGTGGTGGACGAGCAGTACTTC. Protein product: CASTPFGVVDEQYF.

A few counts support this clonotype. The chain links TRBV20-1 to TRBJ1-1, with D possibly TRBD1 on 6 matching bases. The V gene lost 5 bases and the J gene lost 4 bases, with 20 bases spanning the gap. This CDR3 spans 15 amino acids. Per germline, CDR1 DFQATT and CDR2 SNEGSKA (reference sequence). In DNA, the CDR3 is TGCAGTGCTCGCCCGGGACACCTCCGAATCACTGAAGCTTTCTTT. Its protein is CSARPGHLRITEAFF.

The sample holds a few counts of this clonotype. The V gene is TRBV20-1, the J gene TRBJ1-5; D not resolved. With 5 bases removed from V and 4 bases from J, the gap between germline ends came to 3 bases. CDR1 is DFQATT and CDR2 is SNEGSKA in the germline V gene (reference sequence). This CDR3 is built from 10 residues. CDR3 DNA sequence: TGCAGTGCTTCGAATCAGCCCCAGCATTTT. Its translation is CSASNQPQHF.

DNA for the CDR3: TGTGCCAGCAGTTTCCCCCACCCGGGGGGGGGAAGGAACGAGCAGTACTTC. This codes for CASSFPHPGGGRNEQYF. V gene TRBV27 combines with J gene TRBJ2-7; TRBD2 matches 8 bases. The CDR3 is 17 residues long. Germline CDR1 and CDR2: MNHEY and SMNVEV (reference sequence). The V segment lost 3 bases and the J segment 5 bases; nucleotides outside the gene matches: 15.

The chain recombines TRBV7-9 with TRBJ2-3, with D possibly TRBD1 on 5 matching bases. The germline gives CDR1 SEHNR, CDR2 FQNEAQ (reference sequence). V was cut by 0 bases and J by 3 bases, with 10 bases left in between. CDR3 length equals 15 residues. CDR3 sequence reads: CASSLAGALTDTQYF. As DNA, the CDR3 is TGTGCCAGCAGCTTAGCAGGGGCTCTAACAGATACGCAGTATTTT.

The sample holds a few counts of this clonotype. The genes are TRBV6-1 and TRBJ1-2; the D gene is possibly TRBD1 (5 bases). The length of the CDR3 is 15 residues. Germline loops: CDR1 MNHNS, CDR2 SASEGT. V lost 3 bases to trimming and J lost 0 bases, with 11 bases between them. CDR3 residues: CASSEAGSANYGYTF. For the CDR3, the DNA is TGTGCCAGCAGTGAGGCAGGGAGTGCTAACTATGGCTACACCTTC.

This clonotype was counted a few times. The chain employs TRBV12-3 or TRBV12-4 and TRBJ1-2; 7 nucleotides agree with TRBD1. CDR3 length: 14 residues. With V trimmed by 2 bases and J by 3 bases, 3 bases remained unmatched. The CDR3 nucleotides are TGTGCCAGCAGTTTATACGACAGGGACTATGGCTACACCTTC. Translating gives CASSLYDRDYGYTF.

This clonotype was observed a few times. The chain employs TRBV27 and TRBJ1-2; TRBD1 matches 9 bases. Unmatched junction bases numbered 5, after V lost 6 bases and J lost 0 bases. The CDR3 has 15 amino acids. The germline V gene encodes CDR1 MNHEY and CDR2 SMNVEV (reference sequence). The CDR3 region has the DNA TGTGCCAGCAGAGAACAGGGGGCCTCTAACTATGGCTACACCTTC. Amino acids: CASREQGASNYGYTF.

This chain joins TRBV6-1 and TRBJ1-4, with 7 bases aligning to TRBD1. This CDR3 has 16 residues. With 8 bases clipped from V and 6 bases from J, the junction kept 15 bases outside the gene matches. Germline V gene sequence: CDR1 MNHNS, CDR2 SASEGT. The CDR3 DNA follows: TGTGCCAGCTCAAAATTTAGGACAGGTTGGGATGAAAAACTGTTTTTT. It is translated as CASSKFRTGWDEKLFF.

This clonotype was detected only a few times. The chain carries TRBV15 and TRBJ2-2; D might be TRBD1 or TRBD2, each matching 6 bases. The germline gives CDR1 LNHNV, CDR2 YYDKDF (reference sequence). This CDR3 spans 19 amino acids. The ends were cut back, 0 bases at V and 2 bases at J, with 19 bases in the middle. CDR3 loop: CATSRDLHPRGGNTGELFF. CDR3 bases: TGTGCCACCAGCAGAGATCTCCACCCCAGGGGAGGTAACACCGGGGAGCTGTTTTTT.

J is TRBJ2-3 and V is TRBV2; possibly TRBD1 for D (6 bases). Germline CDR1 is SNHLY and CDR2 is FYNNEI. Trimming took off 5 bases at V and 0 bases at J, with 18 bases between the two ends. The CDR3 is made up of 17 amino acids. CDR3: CASSLVFTRGSTDTQYF. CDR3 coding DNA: TGTGCCAGCAGTTTAGTCTTCACCAGGGGTAGCACAGATACGCAGTATTTT.

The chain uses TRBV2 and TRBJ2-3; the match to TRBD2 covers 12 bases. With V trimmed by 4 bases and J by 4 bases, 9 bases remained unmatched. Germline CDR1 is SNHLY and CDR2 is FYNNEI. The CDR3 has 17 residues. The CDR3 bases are TGTGCCAGCAGTGCTCTAGCGGGAGGGCCAAGCGCAGATACGCAGTATTTT. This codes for CASSALAGGPSADTQYF.

CDR3 DNA: TGTGCCAGCAGCTCGCCTAGCGGGGGTAATGAGCAGTTCTTC. Amino acid sequence: CASSSPSGGNEQFF. V gene TRBV7-3 combines with J gene TRBJ2-1; TRBD2 matches at 10 bases. Germline V gene sequence: CDR1 SGHTA, CDR2 FQGTGA. After removal of 4 bases from V and 7 bases from J, the junction contained 4 bases not matched to a gene. This CDR3 contains 14 residues.

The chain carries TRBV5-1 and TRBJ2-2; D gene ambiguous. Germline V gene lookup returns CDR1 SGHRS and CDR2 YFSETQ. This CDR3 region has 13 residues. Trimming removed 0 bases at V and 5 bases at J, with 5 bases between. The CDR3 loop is CASSLASTGELFF. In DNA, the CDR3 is TGCGCCAGCAGCTTGGCGTCGACCGGGGAGCTGTTTTTT.

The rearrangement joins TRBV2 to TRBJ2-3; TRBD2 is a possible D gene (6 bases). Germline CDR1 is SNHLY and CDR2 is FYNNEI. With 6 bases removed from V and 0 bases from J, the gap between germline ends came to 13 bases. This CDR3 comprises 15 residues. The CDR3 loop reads CASRKEGGSTDTQYF. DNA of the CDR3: TGTGCCAGCAGGAAGGAGGGAGGAAGCACAGATACGCAGTATTTT.

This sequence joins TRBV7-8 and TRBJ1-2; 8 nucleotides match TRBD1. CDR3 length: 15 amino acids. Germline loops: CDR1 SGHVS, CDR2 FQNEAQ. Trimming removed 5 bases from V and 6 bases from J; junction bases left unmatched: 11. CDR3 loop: CASSRRDRRRHGYTF. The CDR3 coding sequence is TGTGCCAGCAGCCGACGGGACAGGCGAAGACATGGCTACACCTTC.

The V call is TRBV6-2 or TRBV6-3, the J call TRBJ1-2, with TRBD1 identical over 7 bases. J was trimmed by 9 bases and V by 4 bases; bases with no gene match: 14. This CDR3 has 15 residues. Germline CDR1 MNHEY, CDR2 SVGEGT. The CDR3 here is CASSWGDSRSDRYTF. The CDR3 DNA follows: TGTGCCAGCAGTTGGGGGGACAGCAGAAGTGACCGCTACACCTTC.